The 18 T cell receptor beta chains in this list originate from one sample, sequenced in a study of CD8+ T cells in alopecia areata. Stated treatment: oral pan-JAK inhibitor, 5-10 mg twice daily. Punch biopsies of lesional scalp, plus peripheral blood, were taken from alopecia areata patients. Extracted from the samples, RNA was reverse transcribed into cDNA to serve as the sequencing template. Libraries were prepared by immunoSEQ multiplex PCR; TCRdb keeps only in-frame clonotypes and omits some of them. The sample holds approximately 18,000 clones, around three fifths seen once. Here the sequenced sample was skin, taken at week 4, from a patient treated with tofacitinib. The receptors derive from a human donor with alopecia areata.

The CDR3 spells CASNSGQPYNEQFF. The DNA of the CDR3 is TGTGCCAGTAATTCGGGACAGCCCTACAATGAGCAGTTCTTC. The rearrangement joins TRBV19 to TRBJ2-1, with 7 bases lining up with TRBD1. CDR1 is LNHDA, CDR2 SQIVND, per germline (reference sequence). The CDR3 length is 14 residues. J was trimmed by 2 bases and V by 7 bases; bases with no gene match: 5.

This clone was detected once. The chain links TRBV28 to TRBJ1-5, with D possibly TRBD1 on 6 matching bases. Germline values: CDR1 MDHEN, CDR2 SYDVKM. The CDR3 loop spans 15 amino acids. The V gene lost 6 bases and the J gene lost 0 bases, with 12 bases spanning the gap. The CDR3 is CASRGAGSSNQPQHF. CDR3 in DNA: TGTGCCAGCAGGGGGGCAGGGAGTAGCAATCAGCCCCAGCATTTT.

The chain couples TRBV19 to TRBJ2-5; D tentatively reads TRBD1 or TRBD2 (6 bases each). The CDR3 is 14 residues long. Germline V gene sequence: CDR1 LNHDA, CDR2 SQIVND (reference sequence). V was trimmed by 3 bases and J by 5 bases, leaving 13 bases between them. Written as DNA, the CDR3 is TGTGCCAGTAGTATCTCCGGGGGCCGTGAGACCCAGTACTTC. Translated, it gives CASSISGGRETQYF.

CDR3 residues: CASSQLGTGETQYF. Written as DNA, the CDR3 is TGCGCCAGCAGCCAACTCGGGACGGGAGAGACCCAGTACTTC. The rearrangement uses TRBV4-1 and TRBJ2-5, with D tentatively TRBD1 or TRBD2 (5 bases each). Trimming took 2 bases from V and 4 from J, leaving 11 bases between them. This CDR3 is 14 amino acids long. Germline-derived CDR1 and CDR2 are MGHRA and YSYEKL.

CDR3 loop: CASSLYRGQETQYF. In nucleotides, the CDR3 is TGTGCCAGCAGTCTTTACAGGGGACAAGAGACCCAGTACTTC. The rearrangement uses TRBV6-5 and TRBJ2-5; 7 positions agree with TRBD1. The trim removed 5 bases at V and 2 bases at J, leaving 5 bases unmatched. This CDR3 comprises 14 residues. Germline V gene data show CDR1 as MNHEY and CDR2 as SVGAGI.

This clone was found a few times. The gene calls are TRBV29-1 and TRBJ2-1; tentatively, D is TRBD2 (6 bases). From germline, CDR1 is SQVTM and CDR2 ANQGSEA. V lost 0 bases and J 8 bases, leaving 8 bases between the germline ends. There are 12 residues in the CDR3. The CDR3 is CSVEDREDEQFF. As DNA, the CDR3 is TGCAGCGTTGAAGACAGGGAGGATGAGCAGTTCTTC.

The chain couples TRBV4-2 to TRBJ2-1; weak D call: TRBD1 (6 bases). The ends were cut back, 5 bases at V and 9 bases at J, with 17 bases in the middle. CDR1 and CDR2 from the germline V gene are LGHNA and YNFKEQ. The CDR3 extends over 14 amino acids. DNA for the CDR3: TGTGCCAGCAGCTTTACCCGGGGACAAGGTGAGCAGTTCTTC. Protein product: CASSFTRGQGEQFF.

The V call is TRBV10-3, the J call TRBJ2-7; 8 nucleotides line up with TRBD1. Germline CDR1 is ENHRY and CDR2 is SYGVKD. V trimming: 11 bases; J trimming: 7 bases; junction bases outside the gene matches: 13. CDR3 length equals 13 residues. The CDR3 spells CASTDRGPDEQYF. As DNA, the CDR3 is TGTGCCTCTACTGACAGGGGCCCGGATGAGCAGTACTTC.

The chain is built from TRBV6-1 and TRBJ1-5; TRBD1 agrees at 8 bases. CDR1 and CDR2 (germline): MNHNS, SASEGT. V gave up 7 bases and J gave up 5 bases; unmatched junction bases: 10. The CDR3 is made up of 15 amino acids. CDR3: CASTEGQGLHQPQHF. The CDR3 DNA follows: TGTGCCAGCACCGAAGGACAGGGTTTACATCAGCCCCAGCATTTT.

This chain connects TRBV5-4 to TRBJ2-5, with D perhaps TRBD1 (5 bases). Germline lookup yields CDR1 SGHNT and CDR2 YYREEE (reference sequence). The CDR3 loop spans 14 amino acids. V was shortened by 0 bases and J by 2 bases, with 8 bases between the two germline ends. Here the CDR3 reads CASSLVSGQETQYF. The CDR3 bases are TGTGCCAGCAGCTTGGTGTCAGGGCAAGAGACCCAGTACTTC.

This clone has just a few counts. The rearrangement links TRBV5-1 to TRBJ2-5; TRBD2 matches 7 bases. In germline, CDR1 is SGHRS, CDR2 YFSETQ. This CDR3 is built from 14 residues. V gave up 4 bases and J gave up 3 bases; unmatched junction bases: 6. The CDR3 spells CASSAGTIEETQYF. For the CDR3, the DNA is TGCGCCAGCAGCGCCGGGACTATAGAAGAGACCCAGTACTTC. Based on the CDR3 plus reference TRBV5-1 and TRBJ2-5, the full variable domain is KAGVTQTPRYLIKTRGQQVTLSCSPISGHRSVSWYQQTPGQGLQFLFEYFSETQRNKGNFPGRFSGRQFSNSRSEMNVSTLELGDSALYLCASSAGTIEETQYFGPGTRLLVL.

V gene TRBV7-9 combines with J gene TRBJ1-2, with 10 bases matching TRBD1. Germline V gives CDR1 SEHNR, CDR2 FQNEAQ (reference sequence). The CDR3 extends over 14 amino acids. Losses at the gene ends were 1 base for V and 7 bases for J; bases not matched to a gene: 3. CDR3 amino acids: CASSLETGGIGYTF. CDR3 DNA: TGTGCCAGCAGCTTAGAGACAGGGGGCATTGGCTACACCTTC.

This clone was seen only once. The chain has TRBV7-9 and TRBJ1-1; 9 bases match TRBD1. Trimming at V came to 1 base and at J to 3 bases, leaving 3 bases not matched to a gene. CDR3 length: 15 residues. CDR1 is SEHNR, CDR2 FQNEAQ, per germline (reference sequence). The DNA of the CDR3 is TGTGCCAGCAGCTTAGTGGGACAGGGTGACACTGAAGCTTTCTTT. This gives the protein CASSLVGQGDTEAFF.

In nucleotides, the CDR3 is TGTGCCAGTAGTTTACAAGCAGGGGCGAACACTGAAGCTTTCTTT. Translation gives CASSLQAGANTEAFF. V usage is TRBV19 and J usage is TRBJ1-1; the D gene is possibly TRBD1 (6 bases). CDR1 is LNHDA and CDR2 is SQIVND in the germline V gene (reference sequence). This CDR3 spans 15 amino acids. V was clipped by 5 bases and J by 1 base, with 14 bases between them.

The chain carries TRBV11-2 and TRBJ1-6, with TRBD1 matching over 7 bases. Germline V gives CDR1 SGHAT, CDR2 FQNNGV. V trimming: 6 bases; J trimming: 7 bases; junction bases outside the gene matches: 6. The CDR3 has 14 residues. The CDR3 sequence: CASSPGTDNSPLHF. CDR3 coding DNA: TGTGCCAGCAGTCCGGGGACAGACAATTCACCCCTCCACTTT.

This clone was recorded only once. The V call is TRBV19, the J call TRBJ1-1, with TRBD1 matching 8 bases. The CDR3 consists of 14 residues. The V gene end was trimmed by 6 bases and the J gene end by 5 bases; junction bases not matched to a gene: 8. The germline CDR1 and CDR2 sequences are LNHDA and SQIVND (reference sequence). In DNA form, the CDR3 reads TGTGCCAGTAGGGGGCAGGGGGCAGGGACTGAAGCTTTCTTT. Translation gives CASRGQGAGTEAFF.

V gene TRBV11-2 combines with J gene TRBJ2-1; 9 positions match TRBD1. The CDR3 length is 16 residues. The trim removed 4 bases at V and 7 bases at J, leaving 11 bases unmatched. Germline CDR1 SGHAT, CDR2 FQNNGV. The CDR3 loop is CASSWSGTGLVNEQFF. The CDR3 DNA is TGTGCCAGCAGCTGGTCCGGGACAGGGCTAGTAAATGAGCAGTTCTTC. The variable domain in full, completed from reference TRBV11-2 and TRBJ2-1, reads EAGVAQSPRYKIIEKRQSVAFWCNPISGHATLYWYQQILGQGPKLLIQFQNNGVVDDSQLPKDRFSAERLKGVDSTLKIQPAKLEDSAVYLCASSWSGTGLVNEQFFGPGTRLTVL.

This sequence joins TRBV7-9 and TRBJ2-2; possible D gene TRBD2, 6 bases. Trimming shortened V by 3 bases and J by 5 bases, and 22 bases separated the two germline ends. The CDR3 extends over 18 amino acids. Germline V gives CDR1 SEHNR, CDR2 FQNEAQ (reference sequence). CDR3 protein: CASSFPSQGLYGTGELFF. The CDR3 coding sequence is TGTGCCAGCAGCTTCCCGTCCCAGGGACTCTATGGAACCGGGGAGCTGTTTTTT.